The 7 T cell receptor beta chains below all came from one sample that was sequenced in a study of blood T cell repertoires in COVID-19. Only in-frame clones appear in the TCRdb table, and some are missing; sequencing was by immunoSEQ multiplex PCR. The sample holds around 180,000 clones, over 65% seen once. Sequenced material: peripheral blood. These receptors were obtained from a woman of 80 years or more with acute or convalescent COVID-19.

The CDR3 coding sequence is TGTGCCAGCAGCGCCACTAGCGGGAGATACTACAATGAGCAGTTCTTC. Amino acids: CASSATSGRYYNEQFF. The chain links TRBV7-6 to TRBJ2-1, with TRBD2 matching over 11 bases. The CDR3 is 16 residues long. Germline V lookup: CDR1 SGHVS, CDR2 FNYEAQ. With 5 bases clipped from V and 3 bases from J, the junction kept 6 bases outside the gene matches. The entire variable domain, with the rest obtained from reference TRBV7-6 and TRBJ2-1, is as follows: GAGVSQSPRYKVTKRGQDVALRCDPISGHVSLYWYRQALGQGPEFLTYFNYEAQQDKSGLPNDRFSAERPEGSISTLTIQRTEQRDSAMYRCASSATSGRYYNEQFFGPGTRLTVL.

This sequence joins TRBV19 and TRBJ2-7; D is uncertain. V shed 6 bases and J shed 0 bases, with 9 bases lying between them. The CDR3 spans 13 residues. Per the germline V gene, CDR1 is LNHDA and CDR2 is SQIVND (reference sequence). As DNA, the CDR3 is TGTGCCAGTAGCCATCCATCCTCCTACGAGCAGTACTTC. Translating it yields CASSHPSSYEQYF. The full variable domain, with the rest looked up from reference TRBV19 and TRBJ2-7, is DGGITQSPKYLFRKEGQNVTLSCEQNLNHDAMYWYRQDPGQGLRLIYYSQIVNDFQKGDIAEGYSVSREKKESFPLTVTSAQKNPTAFYLCASSHPSSYEQYFGPGTRLTVT.

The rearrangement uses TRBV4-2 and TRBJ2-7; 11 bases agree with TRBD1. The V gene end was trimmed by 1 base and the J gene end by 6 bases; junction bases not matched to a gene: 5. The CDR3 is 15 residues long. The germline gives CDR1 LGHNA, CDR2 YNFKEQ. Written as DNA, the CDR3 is TGTGCCAGCAGCCAAGCCGGGACAGGGGGTAGCGAGCAGTACTTC. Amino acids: CASSQAGTGGSEQYF.

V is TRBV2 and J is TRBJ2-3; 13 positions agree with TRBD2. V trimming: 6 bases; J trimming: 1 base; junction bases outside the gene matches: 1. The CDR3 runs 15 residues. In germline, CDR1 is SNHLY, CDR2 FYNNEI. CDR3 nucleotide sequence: TGTGCCAGCAGAGGACTAGCGGGAGGCACAGATACGCAGTATTTT. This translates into CASRGLAGGTDTQYF.

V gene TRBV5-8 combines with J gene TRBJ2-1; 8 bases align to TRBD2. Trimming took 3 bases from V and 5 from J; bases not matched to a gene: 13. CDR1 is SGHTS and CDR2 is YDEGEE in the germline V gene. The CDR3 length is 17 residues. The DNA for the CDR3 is TGTGCCAGCAGCTCCCTAAGTCAGCGGGAGTGGGACAATGAGCAGTTCTTC. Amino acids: CASSSLSQREWDNEQFF.

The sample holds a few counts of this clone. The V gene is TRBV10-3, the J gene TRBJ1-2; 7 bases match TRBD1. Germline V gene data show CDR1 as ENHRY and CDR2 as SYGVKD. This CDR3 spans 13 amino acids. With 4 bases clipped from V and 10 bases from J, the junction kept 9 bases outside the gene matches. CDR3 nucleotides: TGTGCCATCAGTGGACAGGGAGGTGACCTCTACACCTTC. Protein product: CAISGQGGDLYTF.

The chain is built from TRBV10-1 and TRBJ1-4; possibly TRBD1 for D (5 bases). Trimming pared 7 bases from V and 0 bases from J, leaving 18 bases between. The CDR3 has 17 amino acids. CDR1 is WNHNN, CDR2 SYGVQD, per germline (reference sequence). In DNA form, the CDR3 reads TGCGCCAGCATTAGAAGGGGATATGTTGCAACTAATGAAAAACTGTTTTTT. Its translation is CASIRRGYVATNEKLFF.